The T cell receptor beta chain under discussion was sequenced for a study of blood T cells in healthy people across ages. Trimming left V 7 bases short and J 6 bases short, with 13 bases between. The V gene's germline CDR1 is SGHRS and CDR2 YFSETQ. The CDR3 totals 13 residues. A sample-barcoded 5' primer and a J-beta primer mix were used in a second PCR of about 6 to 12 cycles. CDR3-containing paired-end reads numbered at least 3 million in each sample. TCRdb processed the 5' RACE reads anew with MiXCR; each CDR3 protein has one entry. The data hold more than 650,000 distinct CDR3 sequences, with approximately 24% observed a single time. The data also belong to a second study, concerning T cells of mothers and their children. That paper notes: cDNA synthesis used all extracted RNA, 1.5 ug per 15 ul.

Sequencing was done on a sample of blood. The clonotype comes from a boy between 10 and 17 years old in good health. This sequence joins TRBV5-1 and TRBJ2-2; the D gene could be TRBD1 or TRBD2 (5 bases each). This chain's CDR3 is CASGSTGPGELFF. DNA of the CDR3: TGCGCCAGCGGCTCGACGGGGCCCGGGGAGCTGTTTTTT.